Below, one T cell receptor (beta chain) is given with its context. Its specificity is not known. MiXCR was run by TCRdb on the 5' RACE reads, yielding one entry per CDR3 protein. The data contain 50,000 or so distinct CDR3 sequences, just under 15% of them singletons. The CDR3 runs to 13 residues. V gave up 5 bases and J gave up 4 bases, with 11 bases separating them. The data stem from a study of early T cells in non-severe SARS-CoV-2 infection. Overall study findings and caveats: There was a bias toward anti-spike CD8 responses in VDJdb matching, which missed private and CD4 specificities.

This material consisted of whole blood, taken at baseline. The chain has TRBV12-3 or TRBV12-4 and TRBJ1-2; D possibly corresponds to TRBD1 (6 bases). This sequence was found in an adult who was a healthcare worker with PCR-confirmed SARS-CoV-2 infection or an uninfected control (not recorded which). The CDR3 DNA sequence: TGTGCCAGCAGTCCTGAACAGGGCTATGGCTACACCTTC. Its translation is CASSPEQGYGYTF.